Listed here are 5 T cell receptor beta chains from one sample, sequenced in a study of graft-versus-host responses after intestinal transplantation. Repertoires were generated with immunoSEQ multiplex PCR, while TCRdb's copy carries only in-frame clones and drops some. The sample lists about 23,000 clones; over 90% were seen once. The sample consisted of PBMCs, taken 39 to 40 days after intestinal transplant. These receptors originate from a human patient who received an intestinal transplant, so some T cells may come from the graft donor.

The CDR3 DNA sequence: TGTGCCAGCAGCCTCATGGTAGGGCTAGCGGGATCCCCCGACCCAGATACGCAGTATTTT. Translating gives CASSLMVGLAGSPDPDTQYF. The rearrangement links TRBV14 to TRBJ2-3; 9 nucleotides match TRBD2. Per the germline V gene, CDR1 is SGHDN and CDR2 is FVKESK. The CDR3 loop spans 20 amino acids. V gave up 4 bases and J gave up 4 bases; unmatched junction bases: 21. Complete variable domain (other parts from reference TRBV14 and TRBJ2-3): EAGVTQFPSHSVIEKGQTVTLRCDPISGHDNLYWYRRVMGKEIKFLLHFVKESKQDESGMPNNRFLAERTGGTYSTLKVQPAELEDSGVYFCASSLMVGLAGSPDPDTQYFGPGTRLTVL.

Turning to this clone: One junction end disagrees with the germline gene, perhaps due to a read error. CDR3 sequence (DNA): TGTGCCAGCAGTTCGACCGACAGGGTACCAGATATGCAGTATTTT. This sequence encodes CASSSTDRVPDMQYF. This chain joins TRBV6-6 and TRBJ2-3, with TRBD1 matching 7 bases. The CDR3 spans 15 residues. Germline V gene data show CDR1 as MNHNY and CDR2 as SVGAGI (reference sequence).

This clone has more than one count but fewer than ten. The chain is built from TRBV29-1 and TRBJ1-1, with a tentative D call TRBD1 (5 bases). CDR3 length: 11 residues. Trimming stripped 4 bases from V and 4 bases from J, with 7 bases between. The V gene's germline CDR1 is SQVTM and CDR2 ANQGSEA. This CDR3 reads CSVVTVTEAFF. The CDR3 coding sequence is TGCAGCGTTGTGACAGTCACTGAAGCTTTCTTT.

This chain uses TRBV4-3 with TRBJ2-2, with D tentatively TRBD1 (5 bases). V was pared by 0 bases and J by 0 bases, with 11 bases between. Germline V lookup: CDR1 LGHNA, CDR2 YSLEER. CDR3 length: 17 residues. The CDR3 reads CASSQDRRQSNTGELFF. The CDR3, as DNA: TGCGCCAGCAGCCAAGACCGGAGACAGTCGAACACCGGGGAGCTGTTTTTT.

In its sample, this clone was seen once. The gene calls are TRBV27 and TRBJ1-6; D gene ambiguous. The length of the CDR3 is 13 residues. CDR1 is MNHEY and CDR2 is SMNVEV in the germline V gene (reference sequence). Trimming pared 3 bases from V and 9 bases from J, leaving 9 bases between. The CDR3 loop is CASSLDPLSPLHF. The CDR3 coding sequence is TGTGCCAGCAGTTTGGACCCTCTTTCACCCCTCCACTTT.